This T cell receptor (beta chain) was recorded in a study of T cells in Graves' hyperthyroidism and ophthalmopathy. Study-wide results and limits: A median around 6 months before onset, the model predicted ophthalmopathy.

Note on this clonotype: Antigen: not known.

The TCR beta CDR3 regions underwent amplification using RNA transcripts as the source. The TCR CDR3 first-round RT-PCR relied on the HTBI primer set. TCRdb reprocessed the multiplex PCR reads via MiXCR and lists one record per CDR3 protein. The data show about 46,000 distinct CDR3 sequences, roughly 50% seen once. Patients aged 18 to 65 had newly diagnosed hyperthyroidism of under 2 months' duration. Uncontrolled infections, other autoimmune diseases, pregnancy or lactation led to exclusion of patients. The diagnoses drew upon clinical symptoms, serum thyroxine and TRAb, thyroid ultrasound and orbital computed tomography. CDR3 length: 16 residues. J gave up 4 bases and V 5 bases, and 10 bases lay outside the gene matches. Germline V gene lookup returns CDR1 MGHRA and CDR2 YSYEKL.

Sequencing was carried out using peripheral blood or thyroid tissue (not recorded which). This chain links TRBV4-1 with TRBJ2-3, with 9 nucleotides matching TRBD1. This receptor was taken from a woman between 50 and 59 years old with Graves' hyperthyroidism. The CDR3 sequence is CASSSYRGRGPDTQYF. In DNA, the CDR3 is TGCGCCAGCAGCTCGTACAGGGGGCGCGGTCCAGATACGCAGTATTTT.